A selection of T cell receptor beta chains follows, all from one sample in a study of blood T cell repertoires in COVID-19. The protocol was immunoSEQ multiplex PCR, while the TCRdb copy is restricted to in-frame clones and leaves out a portion. Of roughly 130,000 clones in the sample, under 95% are singletons; the top ten hold around 3.6%. The sequenced sample was peripheral blood. These receptors came from a man aged 45-65 years with active COVID-19. Each CDR3 is given with its conserved first and last residue. Each record gives: D gene, CDR3 length, clone size, V gene, J gene, CDR3 protein, CDR3 DNA. D genes are given only for firm matches. The listing skips clone size in some rows; elsewhere it reads once, few, many or a size class.

D gene: NA
CDR3 length: 13
clone size: NA
V gene: TRBV9
J gene: TRBJ1-4
CDR3 protein: CASSEPGGEKLFF
CDR3 DNA: TGTGCCAGCAGCGAACCGGGAGGGGAAAAACTGTTTTTT

D gene: TRBD1
CDR3 length: 15
clone size: NA
V gene: TRBV5-4
J gene: TRBJ2-2
CDR3 protein: CASSLSGGYTGELFF
CDR3 DNA: TGTGCCAGCAGCTTGTCAGGGGGCTACACCGGGGAGCTGTTTTTT

D gene: TRBD2
CDR3 length: 17
clone size: NA
V gene: TRBV3-1/TRBV3-2
J gene: TRBJ2-3
CDR3 protein: CASSPTPRGGDTDTQYF
CDR3 DNA: TGTGCCAGCAGCCCCACTCCGCGGGGGGGGGACACAGATACGCAGTATTTT

D gene: NA
CDR3 length: 15
clone size: once
V gene: TRBV6-1
J gene: TRBJ2-7
CDR3 protein: CASSEEGEVFYEQYF
CDR3 DNA: TGTGCCAGCAGTGAAGAAGGGGAGGTTTTCTACGAGCAGTACTTC

D gene: NA
CDR3 length: 15
clone size: NA
V gene: TRBV11-2
J gene: TRBJ2-1
CDR3 protein: CASSSSLVRYNEQFF
CDR3 DNA: TGTGCCAGCAGCTCGTCTCTAGTGCGATACAATGAGCAGTTCTTC

D gene: NA
CDR3 length: 13
clone size: NA
V gene: TRBV7-2
J gene: TRBJ2-2
CDR3 protein: CASSFTGIGELFF
CDR3 DNA: TGTGCCAGCAGCTTTACAGGGATCGGGGAGCTGTTTTTT

D gene: NA
CDR3 length: 16
clone size: NA
V gene: TRBV11-2
J gene: TRBJ1-1
CDR3 protein: CASSSPQEKRDTEAFF
CDR3 DNA: TGTGCCAGCAGCTCGCCACAGGAAAAAAGGGACACTGAAGCTTTCTTT

D gene: NA
CDR3 length: 14
clone size: NA
V gene: TRBV19
J gene: TRBJ1-2
CDR3 protein: CASSAGREVGGYTF
CDR3 DNA: TGTGCCAGTAGCGCGGGGAGGGAGGTTGGTGGCTACACCTTC

D gene: NA
CDR3 length: 15
clone size: NA
V gene: TRBV24-1
J gene: TRBJ1-2
CDR3 protein: CATPLRGGRSYGYTF
CDR3 DNA: TGTGCCACACCCCTTCGGGGAGGCAGAAGCTATGGCTACACCTTC

D gene: TRBD2
CDR3 length: 17
clone size: NA
V gene: TRBV6-2/TRBV6-3
J gene: TRBJ2-3
CDR3 protein: CASSPRASGRRTDTQYF
CDR3 DNA: TGTGCCAGCAGCCCTAGGGCTAGCGGGAGGCGCACAGATACGCAGTATTTT

D gene: NA
CDR3 length: 12
clone size: NA
V gene: TRBV12-3/TRBV12-4
J gene: TRBJ2-4
CDR3 protein: CASGEAKNIQYF
CDR3 DNA: TGTGCCAGCGGAGAAGCCAAAAACATTCAGTACTTC

D gene: NA
CDR3 length: 16
clone size: NA
V gene: TRBV9
J gene: TRBJ2-1
CDR3 protein: CASSGAQRGSYNEQFF
CDR3 DNA: TGTGCCAGCAGCGGAGCACAACGGGGCTCCTACAATGAGCAGTTCTTC

D gene: TRBD2
CDR3 length: 17
clone size: once
V gene: TRBV11-2
J gene: TRBJ2-3
CDR3 protein: CASSLVPSGIGTDTQYF
CDR3 DNA: TGTGCCAGCAGCTTAGTCCCTAGCGGTATTGGCACAGATACGCAGTATTTT

D gene: TRBD1
CDR3 length: 14
clone size: NA
V gene: TRBV11-3
J gene: TRBJ1-1
CDR3 protein: CASSVTGGNTEAFF
CDR3 DNA: TGTGCCAGCAGCGTGACAGGGGGGAACACTGAAGCTTTCTTT

D gene: TRBD2
CDR3 length: 15
clone size: NA
V gene: TRBV6-5
J gene: TRBJ2-7
CDR3 protein: CASSPAGGSVYEQYF
CDR3 DNA: TGTGCCAGCAGCCCCGCGGGGGGCTCCGTCTACGAGCAGTACTTC

D gene: NA
CDR3 length: 14
clone size: once
V gene: TRBV5-6
J gene: TRBJ2-3
CDR3 protein: CASSPRSSTDTQYF
CDR3 DNA: TGTGCCAGCAGCCCCCGGTCGAGCACAGATACGCAGTATTTT

D gene: TRBD1
CDR3 length: 14
clone size: NA
V gene: TRBV9
J gene: TRBJ1-5
CDR3 protein: CASSPGTDNQPQHF
CDR3 DNA: TGTGCCAGCAGCCCCGGGACAGATAATCAGCCCCAGCATTTT

D gene: TRBD1
CDR3 length: 15
clone size: NA
V gene: TRBV5-1
J gene: TRBJ1-3
CDR3 protein: CASSVTGGSGNTIYF
CDR3 DNA: TGCGCCAGCAGCGTAACAGGGGGCTCTGGAAACACCATATATTTT

D gene: NA
CDR3 length: 14
clone size: NA
V gene: TRBV7-9
J gene: TRBJ2-3
CDR3 protein: CASSTGGPPDTQYF
CDR3 DNA: TGTGCCAGCAGCACGGGGGGCCCGCCAGATACGCAGTATTTT

D gene: TRBD1
CDR3 length: 14
clone size: once
V gene: TRBV27
J gene: TRBJ1-2
CDR3 protein: CASKKTGGVGVYTF
CDR3 DNA: TGTGCCAGCAAAAAAACAGGGGGTGTAGGTGTCTACACCTTC

D gene: NA
CDR3 length: 15
clone size: NA
V gene: TRBV7-8
J gene: TRBJ2-5
CDR3 protein: CASSTTTGFQETQYF
CDR3 DNA: TGTGCCAGCAGTACAACGACAGGATTTCAAGAGACCCAGTACTTC

D gene: NA
CDR3 length: 15
clone size: NA
V gene: TRBV5-1
J gene: TRBJ2-5
CDR3 protein: CASKTGRGLQETQYF
CDR3 DNA: TGCGCCAGCAAAACGGGACGGGGACTCCAAGAGACCCAGTACTTC

D gene: NA
CDR3 length: 13
clone size: NA
V gene: TRBV19
J gene: TRBJ1-6
CDR3 protein: CASSRPYNSPLHF
CDR3 DNA: TGTGCCAGTAGTAGGCCGTATAATTCACCCCTCCACTTT

D gene: TRBD2
CDR3 length: 13
clone size: NA
V gene: TRBV5-4
J gene: TRBJ2-1
CDR3 protein: CASSLVPGGEQFF
CDR3 DNA: TGTGCCAGCAGCTTGGTTCCGGGGGGTGAGCAGTTCTTC

D gene: NA
CDR3 length: 14
clone size: NA
V gene: TRBV4-1
J gene: TRBJ2-2
CDR3 protein: CASSRSEAYGELFF
CDR3 DNA: TGCGCCAGCAGCCGCAGCGAGGCCTACGGGGAGCTGTTTTTT

D gene: NA
CDR3 length: 14
clone size: NA
V gene: TRBV6-1
J gene: TRBJ1-6
CDR3 protein: CASSDRAEDSPLHF
CDR3 DNA: TGTGCCAGCAGTGACAGGGCAGAAGATTCACCCCTCCACTTT

D gene: NA
CDR3 length: 15
clone size: NA
V gene: TRBV15
J gene: TRBJ1-4
CDR3 protein: CATSSQDRIDEKLFF
CDR3 DNA: TGTGCCACCAGCAGCCAAGACAGGATAGATGAAAAACTGTTTTTT

D gene: NA
CDR3 length: 13
clone size: NA
V gene: TRBV19
J gene: TRBJ2-1
CDR3 protein: CASSPLGAIEQFF
CDR3 DNA: TGTGCCAGTAGTCCCTTGGGGGCAATTGAGCAGTTCTTC

D gene: TRBD2
CDR3 length: 15
clone size: NA
V gene: TRBV10-3
J gene: TRBJ2-3
CDR3 protein: CAIRQTSVDTDTQYF
CDR3 DNA: TGTGCCATCAGGCAGACTAGCGTGGACACAGATACGCAGTATTTT

D gene: NA
CDR3 length: 16
clone size: once
V gene: TRBV5-6
J gene: TRBJ1-2
CDR3 protein: CASSFSAGYWRGGYTF
CDR3 DNA: TGTGCCAGCAGCTTTTCGGCAGGGTATTGGAGGGGTGGCTACACCTTC

D gene: TRBD2
CDR3 length: 16
clone size: NA
V gene: TRBV11-3
J gene: TRBJ2-1
CDR3 protein: CASSFRLAGGSDEQFF
CDR3 DNA: TGTGCCAGCAGCTTCCGACTAGCGGGAGGCTCGGATGAGCAGTTCTTC

D gene: NA
CDR3 length: 17
clone size: NA
V gene: TRBV6-1
J gene: TRBJ1-3
CDR3 protein: CASSELLSSHSGNTIYF
CDR3 DNA: TGTGCCAGCAGTGAACTTCTGTCCAGTCACTCTGGAAACACCATATATTTT

D gene: NA
CDR3 length: 14
clone size: NA
V gene: TRBV6-5
J gene: TRBJ2-7
CDR3 protein: CASSYYRSSYEQYF
CDR3 DNA: TGTGCCAGCAGTTACTATCGGTCCTCCTACGAGCAGTACTTC

D gene: TRBD2
CDR3 length: 20
clone size: NA
V gene: TRBV5-1
J gene: TRBJ2-1
CDR3 protein: CASSLTGLAGGSSSYNEQFF
CDR3 DNA: TGCGCCAGCAGCCTAACCGGACTAGCGGGGGGCTCCAGCTCCTACAATGAGCAGTTCTTC

D gene: TRBD1
CDR3 length: 13
clone size: once
V gene: TRBV5-8
J gene: TRBJ1-2
CDR3 protein: CAGDRGIVYGYTF
CDR3 DNA: TGTGCCGGAGACAGGGGTATTGTTTATGGCTACACCTTC

D gene: NA
CDR3 length: 16
clone size: NA
V gene: TRBV6-5
J gene: TRBJ2-7
CDR3 protein: CASSYSYSKGDYEQYF
CDR3 DNA: TGTGCCAGCAGTTACTCCTATTCAAAGGGGGACTACGAGCAGTACTTC

D gene: NA
CDR3 length: 18
clone size: NA
V gene: TRBV21-1
J gene: TRBJ2-1
CDR3 protein: CASSPAIPATPLYNEQFF
CDR3 DNA: TGTGCCAGCAGCCCAGCCATTCCCGCGACTCCTCTCTACAATGAGCAGTTCTTC

D gene: NA
CDR3 length: 16
clone size: NA
V gene: TRBV23-1
J gene: TRBJ1-4
CDR3 protein: CASNPVGLKGNEKLFF
CDR3 DNA: TGCGCCAGCAACCCCGTGGGGTTAAAGGGGAATGAAAAACTGTTTTTT

D gene: NA
CDR3 length: 13
clone size: once
V gene: TRBV19
J gene: TRBJ2-3
CDR3 protein: CASTRRDYDTQYF
CDR3 DNA: TGTGCCAGTACGCGAAGAGACTACGATACGCAGTATTTT

D gene: NA
CDR3 length: 13
clone size: NA
V gene: TRBV27
J gene: TRBJ2-7
CDR3 protein: CASSLSPYYEQYF
CDR3 DNA: TGTGCCAGCAGTTTATCCCCCTACTACGAGCAGTACTTC

D gene: TRBD2
CDR3 length: 18
clone size: NA
V gene: TRBV19
J gene: TRBJ2-1
CDR3 protein: CARRVLAGGPLRGNEQFF
CDR3 DNA: TGTGCCAGACGGGTTCTAGCGGGAGGGCCCTTAAGGGGGAATGAGCAGTTCTTC

D gene: TRBD2
CDR3 length: 15
clone size: once
V gene: TRBV7-3
J gene: TRBJ2-7
CDR3 protein: CASSLQAGGFYEQYF
CDR3 DNA: TGTGCCAGCAGCTTACAAGCGGGGGGATTCTACGAGCAGTACTTC

D gene: TRBD1
CDR3 length: 16
clone size: NA
V gene: TRBV5-1
J gene: TRBJ2-3
CDR3 protein: CASSLGRTGGTDTQYF
CDR3 DNA: TGCGCCAGCAGCTTGGGTAGGACAGGGGGCACAGATACGCAGTATTTT

D gene: NA
CDR3 length: 13
clone size: NA
V gene: TRBV12-3/TRBV12-4
J gene: TRBJ1-4
CDR3 protein: CASSLRGVEKLFF
CDR3 DNA: TGTGCCAGCAGTTTACGGGGGGTAGAAAAACTGTTTTTT

D gene: TRBD2
CDR3 length: 16
clone size: NA
V gene: TRBV7-3
J gene: TRBJ2-3
CDR3 protein: CASSFTSGGLTDTQYF
CDR3 DNA: TGTGCCAGCAGCTTTACTAGCGGGGGACTCACAGATACGCAGTATTTT

D gene: TRBD1
CDR3 length: 16
clone size: NA
V gene: TRBV7-7
J gene: TRBJ2-5
CDR3 protein: CASSPGQGALQETQYF
CDR3 DNA: TGTGCCAGCAGCCCAGGACAGGGGGCCCTCCAAGAGACCCAGTACTTC

D gene: NA
CDR3 length: 13
clone size: few
V gene: TRBV4-1
J gene: TRBJ1-5
CDR3 protein: CASSQDRDQPQHF
CDR3 DNA: TGCGCCAGCAGCCAAGACAGGGATCAGCCCCAGCATTTT

D gene: NA
CDR3 length: 21
clone size: NA
V gene: TRBV7-2
J gene: TRBJ2-2
CDR3 protein: CASSLAGGGDLPTANTGELFF
CDR3 DNA: TGTGCCAGCAGCTTAGCAGGGGGTGGGGACCTCCCAACCGCGAACACCGGGGAGCTGTTTTTT

D gene: TRBD1
CDR3 length: 15
clone size: once
V gene: TRBV5-1
J gene: TRBJ2-1
CDR3 protein: CASSSGTGSYNEQFF
CDR3 DNA: TGCGCCAGCAGCTCCGGGACAGGGTCCTACAATGAGCAGTTCTTC

D gene: NA
CDR3 length: 14
clone size: NA
V gene: TRBV6-5
J gene: TRBJ1-2
CDR3 protein: CASSSDRQAYGYTF
CDR3 DNA: TGTGCCAGCAGTTCTGATAGACAGGCCTATGGCTACACCTTC

D gene: TRBD1
CDR3 length: 14
clone size: NA
V gene: TRBV9
J gene: TRBJ2-5
CDR3 protein: CASSVDRGQETQYF
CDR3 DNA: TGTGCCAGCAGCGTGGACAGGGGGCAAGAGACCCAGTACTTC

D gene: NA
CDR3 length: 13
clone size: NA
V gene: TRBV6-6
J gene: TRBJ2-5
CDR3 protein: CASSYSSTETQYF
CDR3 DNA: TGTGCCAGCAGTTACTCGAGTACAGAGACCCAGTACTTC

D gene: TRBD1
CDR3 length: 15
clone size: NA
V gene: TRBV7-2
J gene: TRBJ2-5
CDR3 protein: CASNPTRDRFGTQYF
CDR3 DNA: TGTGCCAGCAACCCAACCCGGGACAGGTTCGGGACCCAGTACTTC

D gene: TRBD2
CDR3 length: 15
clone size: NA
V gene: TRBV19
J gene: TRBJ2-1
CDR3 protein: CASSTPGLLNNEQFF
CDR3 DNA: TGTGCCAGTAGTACTCCGGGACTACTAAACAATGAGCAGTTCTTC